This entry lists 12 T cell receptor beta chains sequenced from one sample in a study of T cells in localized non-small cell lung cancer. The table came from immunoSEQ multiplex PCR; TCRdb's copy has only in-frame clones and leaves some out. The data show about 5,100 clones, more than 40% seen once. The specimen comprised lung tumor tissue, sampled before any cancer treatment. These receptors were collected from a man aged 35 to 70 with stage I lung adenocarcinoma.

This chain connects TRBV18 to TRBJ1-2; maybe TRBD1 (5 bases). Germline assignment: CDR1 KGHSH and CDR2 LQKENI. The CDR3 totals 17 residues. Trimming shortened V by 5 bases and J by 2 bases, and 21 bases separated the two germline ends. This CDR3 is CASSSRDLLGSNYGYTF. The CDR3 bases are TGTGCCAGCTCATCAAGGGACTTACTCGGGTCCAACTATGGCTACACCTTC.

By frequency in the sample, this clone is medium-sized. In DNA, the CDR3 is TGTGCCTGGAGTGTTACCCCCATCAATGAGCAGTTCTTC. As protein: CAWSVTPINEQFF. The chain recombines TRBV30 with TRBJ2-1; D ambiguous. This CDR3 has 13 residues. Trimming pared 0 bases from V and 6 bases from J, leaving 9 bases between. Germline V gives CDR1 GTSNPN, CDR2 SVGIG (reference sequence).

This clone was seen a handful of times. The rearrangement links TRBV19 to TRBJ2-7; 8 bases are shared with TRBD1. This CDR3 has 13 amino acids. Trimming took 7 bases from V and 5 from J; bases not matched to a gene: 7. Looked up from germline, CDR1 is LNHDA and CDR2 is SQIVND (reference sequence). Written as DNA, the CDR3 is TGTGCCAGTACCCCCGACAGGGGCCACGAGCAGTACTTC. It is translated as CASTPDRGHEQYF.

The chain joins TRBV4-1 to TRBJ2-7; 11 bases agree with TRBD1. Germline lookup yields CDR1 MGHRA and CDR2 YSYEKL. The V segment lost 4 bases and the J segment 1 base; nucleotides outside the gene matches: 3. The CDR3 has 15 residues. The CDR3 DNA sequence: TGCGCCAGCAGCCCGGGACAGGGGGTTTCCTACGAGCAGTACTTC. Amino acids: CASSPGQGVSYEQYF.

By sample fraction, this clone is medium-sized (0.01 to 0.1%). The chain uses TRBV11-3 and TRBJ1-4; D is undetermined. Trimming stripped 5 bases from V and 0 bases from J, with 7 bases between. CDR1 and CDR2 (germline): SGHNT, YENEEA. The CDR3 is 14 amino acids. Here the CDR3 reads CASSPKSTNEKLFF. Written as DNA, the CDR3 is TGTGCCAGCAGCCCCAAATCAACTAATGAAAAACTGTTTTTT.

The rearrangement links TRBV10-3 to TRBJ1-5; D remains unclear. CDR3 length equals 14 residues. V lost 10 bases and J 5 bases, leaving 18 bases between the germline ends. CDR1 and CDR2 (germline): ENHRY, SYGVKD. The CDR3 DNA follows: TGTGCCAGCGCCGGTGGCCTCGGGGATCAGCCCCAGCATTTT. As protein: CASAGGLGDQPQHF.

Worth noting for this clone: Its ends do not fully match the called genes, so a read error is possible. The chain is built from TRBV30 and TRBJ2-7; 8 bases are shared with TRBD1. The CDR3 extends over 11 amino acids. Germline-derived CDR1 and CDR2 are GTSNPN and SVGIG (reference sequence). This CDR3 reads CAWERTGQSRF. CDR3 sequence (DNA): TGTGCCTGGGAAAGGACAGGGCAGAGTCGCTTC.

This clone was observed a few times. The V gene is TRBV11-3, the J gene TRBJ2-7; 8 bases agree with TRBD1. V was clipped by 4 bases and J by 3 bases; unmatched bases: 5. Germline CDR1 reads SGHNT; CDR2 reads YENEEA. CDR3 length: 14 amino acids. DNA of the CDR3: TGTGCCAGCAGCTGGGGACAGGTGGACTACGAGCAGTACTTC. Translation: CASSWGQVDYEQYF. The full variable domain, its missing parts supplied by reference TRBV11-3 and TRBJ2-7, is EAGVVQSPRYKIIEKKQPVAFWCNPISGHNTLYWYLQNLGQGPELLIRYENEEAVDDSQLPKDRFSAERLKGVDSTLKIQPAELGDSAVYLCASSWGQVDYEQYFGPGTRLTVT.

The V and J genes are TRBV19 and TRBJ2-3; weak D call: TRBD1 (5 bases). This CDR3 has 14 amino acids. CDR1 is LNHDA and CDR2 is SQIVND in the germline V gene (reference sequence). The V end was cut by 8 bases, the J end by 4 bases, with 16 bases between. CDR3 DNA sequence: TGTGCCAGTCAGAGAAAGGGGTCCGCAGATACGCAGTATTTT. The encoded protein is CASQRKGSADTQYF.

The CDR3 region has the DNA TGTGCCAGCAGTTCCCTGCGAGACAAAAAACTGTTTTTT. Amino acid sequence: CASSSLRDKKLFF. V gene TRBV9 combines with J gene TRBJ1-4; D gene uncertain. CDR3 length: 13 residues. CDR1 and CDR2 from the germline V gene are SGDLS and YYNGEE. Between the trimmed V and J ends, which lost 5 bases and 9 bases, there was a span of 14 bases.

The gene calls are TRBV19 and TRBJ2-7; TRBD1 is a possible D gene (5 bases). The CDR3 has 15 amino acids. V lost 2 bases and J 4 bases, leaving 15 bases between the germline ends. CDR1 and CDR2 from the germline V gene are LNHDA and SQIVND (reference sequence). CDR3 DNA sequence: TGTGCCAGTAGTATAAGTAAGGGGATCGGGTACGAGCAGTACTTC. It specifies CASSISKGIGYEQYF.

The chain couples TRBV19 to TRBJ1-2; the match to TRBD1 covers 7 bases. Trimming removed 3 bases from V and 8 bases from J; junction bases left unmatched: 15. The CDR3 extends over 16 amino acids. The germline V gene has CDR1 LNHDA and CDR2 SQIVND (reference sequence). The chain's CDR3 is CASSIPRVRGLSGYTF. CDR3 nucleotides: TGTGCCAGTAGTATCCCCCGCGTCAGGGGGTTGAGCGGCTACACCTTC.